A single sample gave rise to the 3 T cell receptor beta chains below, sequenced in a study of Ad26.COV2.S vaccination and SARS-CoV-2 variants. Stated treatment: approximately 18 received Ad26.COV2.S at low or high dose, single or two shots; five or six received placebo; per-sample allocation not given. It was on day 63 after the first vaccine or placebo injection that samples were taken. The table came from immunoSEQ multiplex PCR; TCRdb's copy has only in-frame clones and leaves some out. The sample holds roughly 510,000 clones; around 90% are singletons and the top ten take roughly 12%. Source: peripheral blood, taken in a trial of Ad26.COV2.S vaccine versus placebo. Receptors were obtained from a person between 18 and 65 years old who received the Ad26.COV2.S COVID-19 vaccine or a placebo.

The chain joins TRBV5-4 to TRBJ2-1; D possibly corresponds to TRBD2 (6 bases). V dropped 4 bases and J dropped 7 bases, with 18 bases sitting between them. The CDR3 has 15 residues. CDR1 and CDR2 from the germline V gene are SGHNT and YYREEE (reference sequence). CDR3 DNA sequence: TGTGCCAGCAGCCGACGACTAGGAGGCGGGAATGAGCAGTTCTTC. Amino acid sequence: CASSRRLGGGNEQFF. Full variable domain (missing parts from reference TRBV5-4 and TRBJ2-1): ETGVTQSPTHLIKTRGQQVTLRCSSQSGHNTVSWYQQALGQGPQFIFQYYREEENGRGNFPPRFSGLQFPNYSSELNVNALELDDSALYLCASSRRLGGGNEQFFGPGTRLTVL.

This sequence joins TRBV7-7 and TRBJ1-1; D remains ambiguous. Germline V gives CDR1 SSHAT, CDR2 FNYEAQ (reference sequence). This CDR3 spans 15 amino acids. CDR3 nucleotide sequence: TGTGCTACCCACTTTCCCCGGGCCCCGAACACTGAAGCTTTCTTT. It translates to CATHFPRAPNTEAFF. The whole variable domain, filled in from reference TRBV7-7 and TRBJ1-1, reads GAGVSQSPRYKVTKRGQDVTLRCDPISSHATLYWYQQALGQGPEFLTYFNYEAQPDKSGLPSDRFSAERPEGSISTLTIQRTEQRDSAMYRCATHFPRAPNTEAFFGQGTRLTVV.

This clone was recorded only once. V is TRBV5-1 and J is TRBJ2-3; TRBD1 matches 7 bases. The V gene's germline CDR1 is SGHRS and CDR2 YFSETQ. Unmatched junction bases numbered 10, after V lost 0 bases and J lost 6 bases. The CDR3 has 16 amino acids. The CDR3 coding sequence is TGCGCCAGCAGCTTGGCCAGGGGAAGGGGGCTGGATACGCAGTATTTT. This translates into CASSLARGRGLDTQYF.